These 6 T cell receptor beta chains were all obtained from the same sample, sequenced in a study of CD8 T cells in ankylosing spondylitis. In TCRdb, the 5' RACE reads were re-called with MiXCR into one record per CDR3 protein. There are under 250,000 distinct CDR3 sequences in the sample; 30% to 35% occur only once, and roughly 4% lies in the top ten. Specimen: blood, either unsorted or a sorted T cell fraction (not recorded which). All receptors come from a male donor with ankylosing spondylitis or in good health (not recorded which).

V usage is TRBV20-1 and J usage is TRBJ2-5; D call uncertain. In germline, CDR1 is DFQATT, CDR2 SNEGSKA (reference sequence). Trimming shortened V by 1 base and J by 0 bases, and 9 bases separated the two germline ends. CDR3 length: 14 amino acids. In nucleotides, the CDR3 is TGCAGTGCTAGAGGAGACCCGTACCAAGAGACCCAGTACTTC. It codes for CSARGDPYQETQYF.

This clonotype was detected many times. This chain connects TRBV6-1 to TRBJ1-2, with D possibly TRBD1 on 5 matching bases. V lost 8 bases to trimming and J lost 0 bases, with 10 bases between them. The germline V gene encodes CDR1 MNHNS and CDR2 SASEGT. The CDR3 contains 13 residues. CDR3 region: CASCRGANYGYTF. CDR3 nucleotide sequence: TGTGCCAGCTGTCGAGGGGCTAACTATGGCTACACCTTC.

A few counts support this clonotype. This chain connects TRBV7-6 to TRBJ2-3; 13 bases fit TRBD2. Trimming at V came to 1 base and at J to 0 bases, leaving 7 bases not matched to a gene. Germline lookup yields CDR1 SGHVS and CDR2 FNYEAQ. CDR3 length: 19 residues. As DNA, the CDR3 is TGTGCCAGCAGCTTAGGTGGACTAGCGGGGGCCTTTAGCACAGATACGCAGTATTTT. Translation: CASSLGGLAGAFSTDTQYF. Combining the CDR3 with reference TRBV7-6 and TRBJ2-3 gives the whole variable domain GAGVSQSPRYKVTKRGQDVALRCDPISGHVSLYWYRQALGQGPEFLTYFNYEAQQDKSGLPNDRFSAERPEGSISTLTIQRTEQRDSAMYRCASSLGGLAGAFSTDTQYFGPGTRLTVL.

V and J are TRBV9 and TRBJ2-7; tentatively, D is TRBD1 or TRBD2 (5 bases each). The CDR3 has 13 amino acids. The V and J ends lost 7 bases and 9 bases respectively, with 20 bases between them. Per the germline V gene, CDR1 is SGDLS and CDR2 is YYNGEE. The CDR3 region has the DNA TGTGCCAGCCAAGACGAGGGGAGCCACGGGCAGTACTTC. This gives the protein CASQDEGSHGQYF.

The V and J genes are TRBV4-2 and TRBJ2-7; 8 bases fit TRBD1. Germline V gene data show CDR1 as LGHNA and CDR2 as YNFKEQ. This CDR3 spans 14 amino acids. J gave up 5 bases and V 1 base, and 4 bases lay outside the gene matches. The CDR3 protein is CASSQGQGNDEQYF. In nucleotides, the CDR3 is TGTGCCAGCAGCCAAGGACAGGGGAACGACGAGCAGTACTTC.

The sample holds a few counts of this clonotype. The V gene is TRBV12-3 or TRBV12-4, the J gene TRBJ2-7; 7 bases match TRBD1. The CDR3 contains 13 residues. V lost 2 bases to trimming and J lost 6 bases; unmatched junction nucleotides: 4. The CDR3 DNA is TGTGCCAGCAGTTTAAGGACAGGCGGCGAGCAGTACTTC. Translating gives CASSLRTGGEQYF.